The next 30 T cell receptor beta chains were all read from a single sample in a study of brain metastases from non-small cell lung cancer. Method: immunoSEQ multiplex PCR; TCRdb's copy keeps in-frame clones and lacks some. Of about 1,400 clones detected, approximately 75% appear once; the ten largest clones hold about 13%. Input material: primary lung tumor tissue. These receptors all stem from a donor aged 40 or over with non-small cell lung cancer.

The J gene is TRBJ2-2, the V gene TRBV4-2; D is possibly TRBD1 or TRBD2 (6 bases each). The CDR3 spans 15 residues. The V end was cut by 1 base, the J end by 3 bases, with 9 bases between. CDR1 and CDR2 from the germline V gene are LGHNA and YNFKEQ. The CDR3 sequence is CASSQGGADTGELFF. The CDR3, as DNA: TGTGCCAGCAGCCAAGGGGGGGCGGACACCGGGGAGCTGTTTTTT.

The CDR3 is CASSLYGGARYEQYF. In nucleotides, the CDR3 is TGTGCCAGCAGTCTATATGGGGGGGCTAGGTACGAGCAGTACTTC. The chain employs TRBV28 and TRBJ2-7; tentative D call: TRBD2 (7 bases). The germline V gene encodes CDR1 MDHEN and CDR2 SYDVKM. The V and J ends lost 5 bases and 4 bases respectively, with 18 bases between them. This CDR3 contains 15 residues.

The gene calls are TRBV19 and TRBJ2-1; unclear D gene. This CDR3 has 16 amino acids. Trimming left V 2 bases short and J 0 bases short, with 11 bases between. Germline values: CDR1 LNHDA, CDR2 SQIVND (reference sequence). The CDR3 protein is CASSIKSKSSYNEQFF. The CDR3 DNA reads TGTGCCAGTAGTATAAAGAGCAAGAGCTCCTACAATGAGCAGTTCTTC.

V and J are TRBV5-4 and TRBJ2-3, with no clear D. The germline CDR1 and CDR2 sequences are SGHNT and YYREEE (reference sequence). CDR3 length: 17 residues. Trimming removed 3 bases at V and 0 bases at J, with 17 bases between. CDR3 DNA sequence: TGTGCCAGCAGCTCTGAGTTGTCCCCTAGGAGCACAGATACGCAGTATTTT. Encoded protein: CASSSELSPRSTDTQYF.

The genes are TRBV7-3 and TRBJ1-1; D might be TRBD1 (6 bases). The germline CDR1 and CDR2 sequences are SGHTA and FQGTGA. Trimming took 4 bases from V and 7 from J, leaving 13 bases between them. The CDR3 totals 13 residues. The CDR3, as DNA: TGTGCCAGCAGCTCAGGGGTTAGGGGTGAAGCTTTCTTT. As protein: CASSSGVRGEAFF.

This chain connects TRBV9 to TRBJ2-7; the match to TRBD1 covers 8 bases. Trimming cost V 4 bases and J 2 bases; bases outside gene matches: 8. The CDR3 has 15 amino acids. Looked up from germline, CDR1 is SGDLS and CDR2 is YYNGEE. CDR3: CASSNGQGVTYEQYF. Written as DNA, the CDR3 is TGTGCCAGCAGCAACGGACAGGGTGTCACCTACGAGCAGTACTTC.

CDR3 protein: CAISARADDTEAFF. The CDR3 DNA reads as TGTGCCATCAGTGCCCGGGCGGACGACACTGAAGCTTTCTTT. The rearrangement links TRBV10-3 to TRBJ1-1; no clear D. The CDR3 sequence is 14 residues long. Germline V gene lookup returns CDR1 ENHRY and CDR2 SYGVKD. V was cut by 4 bases and J by 3 bases, with 12 bases left in between.

By share of the sample, this clone is hyperexpanded. The CDR3 DNA is TGTGCCAGCAGCTTGGCAGGACCCTGGGATGGCTACACCTTC. Amino acids: CASSLAGPWDGYTF. V and J are TRBV5-6 and TRBJ1-2; D not certain. CDR1 is SGHDT, CDR2 YYEEEE, per germline. The V gene lost 0 bases and the J gene lost 6 bases, with 12 bases spanning the gap. The CDR3 spans 14 residues.

This rearrangement joins TRBV12-5 to TRBJ2-3, with TRBD2 identical over 12 bases. The CDR3 is made up of 15 amino acids. In germline, CDR1 is LGHNT, CDR2 FRNRAP. V trimming: 5 bases; J trimming: 2 bases; junction bases outside the gene matches: 2. The CDR3 reads CASGGLAGLTDTQYF. The CDR3 nucleotides read TGTGCTAGTGGTGGACTAGCGGGACTCACAGATACGCAGTATTTT.

This chain's CDR3 is CVSAVRLEKLFF. CDR3 sequence (DNA): TGTGTCAGTGCGGTTAGGTTGGAAAAACTGTTTTTT. V and J are TRBV28 and TRBJ1-4, with D unclear. The length of the CDR3 is 12 residues. Germline lookup yields CDR1 MDHEN and CDR2 SYDVKM.

This clone was observed a single time. The V call is TRBV11-2, the J call TRBJ2-7; 15 bases fit TRBD2. The CDR3 totals 18 residues. The ends lost 4 bases at V and 7 bases at J; junction bases unmatched: 14. The germline V gene has CDR1 SGHAT and CDR2 FQNNGV. CDR3 sequence: CASSWLTGTSGGQGEQYF. The CDR3 DNA reads TGTGCCAGCAGCTGGTTAACCGGGACTAGCGGGGGGCAAGGAGAGCAGTACTTC.

This clone has only a few counts. This chain uses TRBV4-2 with TRBJ2-2, with TRBD2 identical over 10 bases. The CDR3 is 15 amino acids. Per the germline V gene, CDR1 is LGHNA and CDR2 is YNFKEQ. Trimming cost V 8 bases and J 1 base; bases outside gene matches: 4. CDR3 region: CASSTSGMNTGELFF. The CDR3 coding sequence is TGTGCCAGCTCCACTAGCGGGATGAACACCGGGGAGCTGTTTTTT.

The chain has TRBV18 and TRBJ1-1, with 8 bases that match TRBD1. Trimming at V came to 5 bases and at J to 0 bases, leaving 8 bases not matched to a gene. Germline-derived CDR1 and CDR2 are KGHSH and LQKENI. The CDR3 is made up of 16 amino acids. This chain's CDR3 is CASSTTGGELNTEAFF. The DNA for the CDR3 is TGTGCCAGCTCAACCACAGGGGGAGAACTGAACACTGAAGCTTTCTTT.

The chain couples TRBV6-2 or TRBV6-3 to TRBJ2-7; D is unresolved. The CDR3 runs to 14 residues. Germline V gene sequence: CDR1 MNHEY, CDR2 SVGEGT. Trimming stripped 6 bases from V and 2 bases from J, with 14 bases between. CDR3 loop: CASSWSTGPYEQYF. The CDR3 bases are TGTGCCAGCAGCTGGAGTACCGGCCCCTACGAGCAGTACTTC.

The V call is TRBV7-3, the J call TRBJ2-1, with D unclear. CDR1 and CDR2 (germline): SGHTA, FQGTGA. The CDR3 is 12 residues long. V gave up 9 bases and J gave up 12 bases, with 18 bases separating them. The DNA for the CDR3 is TGTGCCAGTAGCCCGCCGGGCGGCGGGCAGTTCTTC. Its translation is CASSPPGGGQFF.

The genes are TRBV4-1 and TRBJ1-2; 9 positions agree with TRBD1. With V trimmed by 1 base and J by 7 bases, 10 bases remained unmatched. Germline V gives CDR1 MGHRA, CDR2 YSYEKL. CDR3 length equals 16 residues. The CDR3 spells CASSQAFTGGYGGYTF. The CDR3 DNA sequence: TGCGCCAGCAGCCAAGCGTTTACAGGGGGCTATGGTGGCTACACCTTC.

Concerning this clone itself: Other DNA sequences in this specimen translate into the identical CDR3. This chain connects TRBV5-4 to TRBJ2-3; 11 bases map to TRBD2. The CDR3 is 17 amino acids. V was clipped by 4 bases and J by 4 bases; unmatched bases: 11. Per the germline V gene, CDR1 is SGHNT and CDR2 is YYREEE (reference sequence). The CDR3 loop is CASSPGLAGGGPDTQYF. CDR3 DNA sequence: TGTGCCAGCAGCCCGGGGCTAGCGGGGGGCGGGCCAGATACGCAGTATTTT.

The V gene is TRBV5-8, the J gene TRBJ1-5; D not resolved. V was trimmed by 0 bases and J by 9 bases, leaving 19 bases between them. The germline V gene has CDR1 SGHTS and CDR2 YDEGEE. The CDR3 spans 16 residues. CDR3: CASSLAPRTGEGPQHF. As DNA, the CDR3 is TGTGCCAGCAGCTTGGCCCCGCGGACGGGCGAGGGGCCCCAGCATTTT.

A remark on this clone: A read error is possible here, since a much larger clone lies one base away. The chain uses TRBV6-4 and TRBJ2-3; 8 bases match TRBD2. Looked up from germline, CDR1 is MRHNA and CDR2 is SNTAGT. The ends lost 6 bases at V and 2 bases at J; junction bases unmatched: 7. CDR3 length: 15 amino acids. The CDR3 DNA is TGTGCCAGCAGCGCGGGACTAGTGGACACAGATACGCAGTATTTT. Protein sequence: CASSAGLVDTDTQYF.

V gene TRBV28 combines with J gene TRBJ1-2; no reliable D call. Trimming stripped 5 bases from V and 3 bases from J, with 10 bases between. This CDR3 region has 13 residues. CDR1 MDHEN and CDR2 SYDVKM come from the germline V gene. For the CDR3, the DNA is TGTGCCAGCAGTACGCATCGGGACTATGGCTACACCTTC. Its translation is CASSTHRDYGYTF.

The chain carries TRBV6-2 or TRBV6-3 and TRBJ2-1; D is possibly TRBD1 or TRBD2 (6 bases each). The germline V and J ends were trimmed by 6 bases and 10 bases, with 22 bases remaining between them. The CDR3 is 15 residues long. In germline, CDR1 is MNHEY, CDR2 SVGEGT. The CDR3 sequence is CASSPTVTGAQEQFF. In DNA form, the CDR3 reads TGTGCCAGCAGCCCGACCGTAACGGGGGCTCAGGAGCAGTTCTTC.

V and J are TRBV4-2 and TRBJ1-3, with a weak D call TRBD1 (5 bases). The length of the CDR3 is 14 residues. The ends were cut back, 4 bases at V and 2 bases at J, with 9 bases in the middle. In germline, CDR1 is LGHNA, CDR2 YNFKEQ. The CDR3: CASSLSTAGNTIYF. The CDR3 DNA sequence: TGTGCCAGCAGCCTATCGACAGCTGGAAACACCATATATTTT.

The chain recombines TRBV2 with TRBJ1-4, with D hard to call. Trimming cost V 6 bases and J 7 bases, with 9 bases left between them. The CDR3 sequence is 12 residues long. Germline V lookup: CDR1 SNHLY, CDR2 FYNNEI. The CDR3 DNA follows: TGTGCCAGCAGCGGGCGCGGTGAAAAACTGTTTTTT. Translating it yields CASSGRGEKLFF.

The chain joins TRBV3-1 (or the pseudogene TRBV3-2) to TRBJ1-6; D gene uncertain. V was clipped by 5 bases and J by 5 bases, with 16 bases between them. The germline CDR1 and CDR2 sequences are LGHDT and YNNKEL (reference sequence). The CDR3 is 16 residues long. The CDR3 coding sequence is TGTGCCAGCAGCGCGTACTTCATACATCATAATTCACCCCTCCACTTT. Its protein product is CASSAYFIHHNSPLHF.

The chain recombines TRBV19 with TRBJ1-2; D might be TRBD1 (5 bases). Trimming left V 6 bases short and J 4 bases short, with 15 bases between. Germline CDR1 LNHDA, CDR2 SQIVND (reference sequence). The CDR3 contains 14 residues. The CDR3 is CASRFGTGSYGYTF. DNA of the CDR3: TGTGCCAGTAGATTTGGAACAGGCTCCTATGGCTACACCTTC. Drawing the rest from reference TRBV19 and TRBJ1-2, the complete variable domain is DGGITQSPKYLFRKEGQNVTLSCEQNLNHDAMYWYRQDPGQGLRLIYYSQIVNDFQKGDIAEGYSVSREKKESFPLTVTSAQKNPTAFYLCASRFGTGSYGYTFGSGTRLTVV.

The chain joins TRBV4-3 to TRBJ2-3, with 10 bases aligning to TRBD2. CDR1 is LGHNA and CDR2 is YSLEER in the germline V gene. The CDR3 is 20 residues long. V lost 6 bases and J lost 2; bases outside the gene matches: 20. The CDR3 is CASSQRASSGGAGYTDTQYF. DNA of the CDR3: TGCGCCAGCAGTCAAAGGGCCTCCAGCGGGGGGGCCGGTTACACAGATACGCAGTATTTT.

The chain links TRBV30 to TRBJ1-6, with no clear D. This CDR3 is 14 amino acids long. The germline CDR1 and CDR2 sequences are GTSNPN and SVGIG (reference sequence). V dropped 0 bases and J dropped 10 bases, with 13 bases sitting between them. As DNA, the CDR3 is TGTGCCTGGAGTGTACTGCGGAGCCAATCACCCCTCCACTTT. Translated: CAWSVLRSQSPLHF.

The chain is built from TRBV18 and TRBJ1-1, with D hard to call. Germline-derived CDR1 and CDR2 are KGHSH and LQKENI. V was pared by 1 base and J by 3 bases, with 9 bases between. CDR3 length: 14 residues. The CDR3 region is CASSPRAGDTEAFF. As DNA, the CDR3 is TGTGCCAGCTCACCACGGGCGGGAGACACTGAAGCTTTCTTT.

The rearrangement uses TRBV9 and TRBJ1-1; weak D call: TRBD1 (5 bases). Trimming left V 1 base short and J 2 bases short, with 18 bases between. This CDR3 is built from 17 residues. CDR1 and CDR2 from the germline V gene are SGDLS and YYNGEE. The CDR3 loop reads CASSVSGLPGDNTEAFF. The CDR3 DNA reads TGTGCCAGCAGCGTATCGGGTCTTCCGGGGGACAACACTGAAGCTTTCTTT.

The chain uses TRBV7-2 and TRBJ1-5; D is possibly TRBD1 (6 bases). Germline V CDR1 and CDR2: SGHTA, FQGNSA. Trimming removed 7 bases from V and 4 bases from J, with 17 bases in between. This CDR3 region has 15 residues. The CDR3 here is CASNPWGAGNQPQHF. The DNA for the CDR3 is TGTGCCAGCAACCCGTGGGGGGCTGGGAATCAGCCCCAGCATTTT.